This T cell receptor beta chain was retrieved from a study of radiotherapy plus CTLA-4 blockade in lung cancer. V was pared by 0 bases and J by 6 bases, with 10 bases between. There are 14 residues in the CDR3. Germline V CDR1 and CDR2: SGHNT, YYREEE (reference sequence). Assay used: immunoSEQ multiplex PCR; TCRdb lists only in-frame clones, some missing. The data contain 110,000 or so clones, approximately 80% of them singletons. Here the sequenced sample was peripheral blood, taken from a patient treated with radiotherapy plus ipilimumab. The V and J genes are TRBV5-4 and TRBJ2-1; D is unresolved. This sequence was found in a human donor with non-small cell lung cancer who had a partial response to radiotherapy plus ipilimumab. The CDR3 loop is CASSLDSVPNEQFF. CDR3 nucleotides: TGTGCCAGCAGCTTGGACAGTGTCCCCAATGAGCAGTTCTTC.